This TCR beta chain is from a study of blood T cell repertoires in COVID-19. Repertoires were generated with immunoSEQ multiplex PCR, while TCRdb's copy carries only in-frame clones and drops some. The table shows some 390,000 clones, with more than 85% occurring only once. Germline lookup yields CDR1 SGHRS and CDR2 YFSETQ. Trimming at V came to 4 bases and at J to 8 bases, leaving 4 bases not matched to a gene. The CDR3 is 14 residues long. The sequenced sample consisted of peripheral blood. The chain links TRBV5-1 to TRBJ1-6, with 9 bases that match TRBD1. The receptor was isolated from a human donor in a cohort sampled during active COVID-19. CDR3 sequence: CASSPGQGDSPLHF. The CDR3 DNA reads TGCGCCAGCAGCCCGGGACAGGGAGATTCACCCCTCCACTTT.